Below, 16 T cell receptor delta chains from the same sample are listed, as sequenced in a study of γδ T cells in repeated Plasmodium falciparum infection. TCRdb reapplied CATT to the multiplex PCR reads. The table includes around 50,000 delta-chain clones, 1.6% detected once. Flow sorting of PBMC yielded separate Vgamma9/Vdelta2+ and Vdelta2-negative gammadelta T cell populations for bulk repertoire analysis. Input material: gamma-delta T cells from blood. All receptors derive from a pool of human donors (malaria-infected and uninfected, not separated).

Ten or more counts support this clone. The genes are TRDV2 and TRDJ3; 9 bases align to TRDD3. As TCRdb names no J gene, one was assigned here on the basis of a DNA match to germline. The CDR3 extends over 18 amino acids. Germline values: CDR1 GEAIGNYY, CDR2 EKD. The V gene end was trimmed by 3 bases and the J gene end by 0 bases; junction bases not matched to a gene: 5. The DNA for the CDR3 is TGTGCCTGTGACCTACTGGGGGAAACCTCCTGGGACACCCGACAGATGTTTTTC. Protein sequence: CACDLLGETSWDTRQMFF.

The table lists this clone with a few counts. The protein held in TCRdb is that of a much larger clone and does not match this DNA's translation at residue 15, likely because of a read error; the protein shown is translated from the DNA. V and J are TRDV1 and TRDJ1, with a possible D match to TRDD2 (9 bases). Since TCRdb gives no J gene, matching the DNA to germline was used here to assign it. Germline CDR1 and CDR2: TSWWSYY and QGS. This CDR3 region has 24 residues. Trimming removed 3 bases from V and 0 bases from J, with 38 bases in between. Here the CDR3 DNA reads TGTGCTCTTGGGGATGCGCTTCCTTCCTACCAGGTACTGGGGGGCTTCGGGTACACCGATAAACTCATCTTT. It is translated as CALGDALPSYQVLGGFGYTDKLIF.

This clone was seen only a few times. The protein that TCRdb holds for this DNA derives from a much larger clone and differs from the translated DNA at residue 8, which likely indicates a read error; the protein shown here is translated from the DNA. CDR3 bases: TGTGCTCTTGGGGAGCCTACGGCGGGGGATGACACCGATAAACTCATCTTT. Its translation is CALGEPTAGDDTDKLIF. The V and J genes are TRDV1 and TRDJ1, with TRDD3 identical over 7 bases. No J gene is reported in TCRdb; it was inferred here by comparing the DNA with germline. The CDR3 covers 17 residues. The germline V gene encodes CDR1 TSWWSYY and CDR2 QGS. Losses at the gene ends were 3 bases for V and 0 bases for J; bases not matched to a gene: 10.

Comment on this clone: TCRdb attributes to this sequence the protein of a much larger clone, which differs from the DNA translation at residue 7; a read error is likely, and the protein displayed is translated from the DNA. The chain joins TRDV2 to TRDJ1; tentative D call: TRDD3 (10 bases). The J gene was not available in TCRdb and was assigned here by matching the DNA to germline segments. This CDR3 comprises 23 residues. Between the trimmed V and J ends, which lost 3 bases and 2 bases, there was a span of 39 bases. From germline, CDR1 is GEAIGNYY and CDR2 EKD. CDR3 nucleotide sequence: TGTGCCTGTGACTCCCTTCTCCTTCCTACAGTGGGGGATACTCGAGCCTATACCGATAAACTCATCTTT. It translates to CACDSLLLPTVGDTRAYTDKLIF.

There are many counts of this clone. Other DNA sequences of this sample code for an identical CDR3. The V call is TRDV3, the J call TRDJ1, with D unclear. Trimming cost V 5 bases and J 8 bases, with 24 bases left between them. The CDR3 length is 14 residues. Per the germline V gene, CDR1 is TVYSNPD and CDR2 is GDNSRS (reference sequence). The CDR3 DNA reads TGTGCCGCCAAGTCCGATCAGGCCCTAGGGAAACTCATCTTT. Its translation is CAAKSDQALGKLIF. Using reference TRDV3 and TRDJ1 for the parts outside the CDR3, the full variable domain is CDKVTQSSPDQTVASGSEVVLLCTYDTVYSNPDLFWYRIRPDYSFQFVFYGDNSRSEGADFTQGRFSVKHILTQKAFHLVISPVRTEDSATYYCAAKSDQALGKLIFGKGTRVTVEP.

This clone was seen at least ten times. This likely traces to a read error, being one base from a far larger clone. The same CDR3 also results from other DNA sequences found in this sample. V gene TRDV1 combines with J gene TRDJ1; TRDD3 aligns across 7 bases. Germline V gene sequence: CDR1 TSWWSYY, CDR2 QGS. The CDR3 length is 17 residues. CDR3 loop: CALGGIGGDLYTDKLIF. Written as DNA, the CDR3 is TGTGCTCTTGGGGGAATAGGGGGGGATCTGTACACTGATAAACTCATCTTT.

This clone was counted only a few times. This sequence may be a read error, since a much larger clone differs from it by one base. The DNA for the CDR3 is TGTGCTCTTGGGGAGCGGGCCCGCTGGGGAGCACAACTCTTCTTT. It translates to CALGERARWGAQLFF. The V call is TRDV1, the J call TRDJ2; possibly TRDD3 for D (6 bases). The J gene was missing in TCRdb and was found by matching the end of the DNA to germline. V shed 3 bases and J shed 7 bases, with 15 bases lying between them. The length of the CDR3 is 15 residues. Germline CDR1 reads TSWWSYY; CDR2 reads QGS.

About this clone itself: This probably arose from a read error, given a far larger clone one base away. The sample carries other DNA sequences with the same CDR3. The genes are TRDV2 and TRDJ2, with TRDD3 as a possible D gene (6 bases). The J gene comes from matching the DNA to germline here; TCRdb lacks it. Germline CDR1 reads GEAIGNYY; CDR2 reads EKD. Trimming stripped 0 bases from V and 5 bases from J, with 18 bases between. The CDR3 consists of 17 residues. Here the CDR3 reads CACDTVLGTNLTAQLFF. CDR3 nucleotide sequence: TGTGCCTGTGACACCGTACTGGGAACGAACCTAACAGCACAACTCTTCTTT.

To note about this clone: TCRdb records a much larger clone's protein for this DNA, with a difference at residue 14 that likely arises from a read error; the protein given is the translation of the DNA. The rearrangement links TRDV1 to TRDJ1, with TRDD2 matching over 7 bases. The J gene, left out of TCRdb, was set here by checking the DNA against germline. Looked up from germline, CDR1 is TSWWSYY and CDR2 is QGS. The CDR3 contains 17 residues. CDR3 sequence reads: CALGAAFLFAHTDELIF. The CDR3 DNA reads TGTGCTCTTGGGGCGGCCTTCCTTTTCGCACACACCGATGAACTCATCTTT.

This chain connects TRDV1 to TRDJ1; 12 positions match TRDD3. The J gene comes from matching the DNA to germline here; TCRdb lacks it. Losses at the gene ends were 5 bases for V and 2 bases for J; bases not matched to a gene: 30. Germline lookup yields CDR1 TSWWSYY and CDR2 QGS. The CDR3 runs 24 residues. CDR3: CALGLPLGRSTGGYPYSPTDKLIF. Written as DNA, the CDR3 is TGTGCTCTTGGGCTCCCATTAGGCCGTAGTACTGGGGGATACCCCTACTCCCCAACCGATAAACTCATCTTT.

On this clone itself: A far larger clone is a single base away, which makes a read error likely. Other DNA sequences of this sample code for an identical CDR3. The chain has TRDV1 and TRDJ1; D might be TRDD3 (5 bases). This CDR3 is built from 15 residues. The germline V gene encodes CDR1 TSWWSYY and CDR2 QGS. CDR3 protein: CALGELGLYTDKLIF. CDR3 nucleotides: TGCGCTCTTGGGGAACTAGGCTTGTACACCGATAAACTCATCTTT.

This clone was counted between two and nine times. With a far larger clone one base away, a read error is the likely cause. The same CDR3 also results from other DNA sequences found in this sample. The chain's CDR3 is CACDSLFLPTVGDTRAYTDKLIF. CDR3 in DNA: TGTGCCTGTGACTCCCTTTTCCTTCCTACAGTGGGGGATACTCGAGCCTACACCGATAAACTCATCTTT. This chain uses TRDV2 with TRDJ1; D possibly corresponds to TRDD3 (10 bases). In the absence of a J gene in TCRdb, the DNA was matched to germline to assign it here. V was pared by 3 bases and J by 0 bases, with 37 bases between. Germline CDR1 reads GEAIGNYY; CDR2 reads EKD. CDR3 length equals 23 residues.

Note on this clone: A far larger clone is a single base away, which makes a read error likely. This sample includes further DNA sequences coding for the same CDR3. The chain joins TRDV1 to TRDJ1; the D gene could be TRDD2 or TRDD3 (5 bases each). As TCRdb names no J gene, one was assigned here on the basis of a DNA match to germline. The CDR3 runs 19 residues. The germline CDR1 and CDR2 sequences are TSWWSYY and QGS. The CDR3 DNA sequence: TGTGCTCTTGGGGAACTCAGGGCCTACCCGGGGAGAAAGGCCGACAAACTCATCTTT. Translating gives CALGELRAYPGRKADKLIF.

Remarks on this clone: This DNA's translation and the protein TCRdb lists, from a much larger clone, do not match at residue 12, likely due to a read error; the protein shown is translated from the DNA. V and J are TRDV1 and TRDJ1, with 8 positions matching TRDD2. No J segment appears in TCRdb, so it was assigned here by matching the sequence to germline. V gave up 3 bases and J gave up 0 bases; unmatched junction bases: 21. CDR1 TSWWSYY and CDR2 QGS come from the germline V gene. This CDR3 region has 21 residues. The CDR3 reads CALGEVFLRFWRKLYTDKLIF. Here the CDR3 DNA reads TGTGCTCTTGGGGAGGTCTTCCTACGATTCTGGAGGAAACTGTACACCGATAAACTCATCTTT.

As regards this clone: This DNA's translation and the protein TCRdb lists, from a much larger clone, do not match at residue 7, likely due to a read error; the protein shown is translated from the DNA. The V gene is TRDV1, the J gene TRDJ1; D gene ambiguous. TCRdb offers no J gene call, so here the DNA was matched to germline to obtain one. The CDR3 has 16 amino acids. Trimming took 1 base from V and 4 from J, leaving 16 bases between them. The germline V gene encodes CDR1 TSWWSYY and CDR2 QGS. The DNA of the CDR3 is TGTGCTCTTGGGGAACCCCACAAACCGGAGCGCGATAAACTCATCTTT. Translating it yields CALGEPHKPERDKLIF.

This clone has just a few counts. The translation of this DNA and the TCRdb protein of a much larger clone differ at residue 16, probably owing to a read error; the protein shown here is translated from the DNA. V usage is TRDV1 and J usage is TRDJ1; TRDD3 is a possible D gene (6 bases). Germline V gives CDR1 TSWWSYY, CDR2 QGS. The germline V and J ends were trimmed by 2 bases and 10 bases, with 50 bases remaining between them. The CDR3 contains 25 residues. The CDR3 sequence: CALGEISAPSRAPYWEIRVTIGLIF. The CDR3 DNA reads TGTGCTCTTGGGGAAATTTCGGCTCCCTCTCGGGCCCCGTACTGGGAGATACGGGTTACAATAGGACTCATCTTT.